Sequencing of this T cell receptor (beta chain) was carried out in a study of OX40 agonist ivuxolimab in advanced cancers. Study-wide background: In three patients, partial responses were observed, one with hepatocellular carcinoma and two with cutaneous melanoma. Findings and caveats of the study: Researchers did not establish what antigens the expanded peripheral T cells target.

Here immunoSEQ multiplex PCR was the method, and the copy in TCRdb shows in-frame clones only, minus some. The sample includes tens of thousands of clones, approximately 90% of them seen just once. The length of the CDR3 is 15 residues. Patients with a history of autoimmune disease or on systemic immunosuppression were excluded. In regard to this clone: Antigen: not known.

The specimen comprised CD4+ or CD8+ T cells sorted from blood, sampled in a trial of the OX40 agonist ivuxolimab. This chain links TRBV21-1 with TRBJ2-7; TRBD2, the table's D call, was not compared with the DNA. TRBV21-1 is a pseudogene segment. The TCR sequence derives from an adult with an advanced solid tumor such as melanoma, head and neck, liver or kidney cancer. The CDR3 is CASSPGLAVIYEQYF. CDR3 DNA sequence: TGTGCCAGCAGCCCGGGACTAGCGGTGATCTACGAGCAGTACTTC.